The 17 T cell receptor beta chains presented below share a single source sample, sequenced in a study of T cells in Graves' hyperthyroidism and ophthalmopathy. TCR beta CDR3 regions were amplified from RNA. HTBI primers drove first-round RT-PCR of the TCR CDR3. From the multiplex PCR reads, TCRdb called clonotypes with MiXCR, one entry per CDR3 protein. The sample holds roughly 380,000 distinct CDR3 sequences, about 18% seen once. The sample was blood. Source of these receptors: a woman aged 18 to 35 with Graves' hyperthyroidism.

This clonotype was observed a handful of times. This chain joins TRBV12-3 or TRBV12-4 and TRBJ2-3, with unresolved D. This CDR3 region has 15 residues. Trimming stripped 6 bases from V and 5 bases from J, with 18 bases between. CDR3 region: CASRTGPPFQDTQYF. The CDR3 DNA sequence: TGTGCCAGCAGGACCGGGCCCCCCTTCCAAGATACGCAGTATTTT.

The V and J genes are TRBV5-1 and TRBJ2-7; 7 positions agree with TRBD2. CDR3 size: 18 residues. Germline V CDR1 and CDR2: SGHRS, YFSETQ. The V gene end was trimmed by 3 bases and the J gene end by 3 bases; junction bases not matched to a gene: 18. The CDR3 region is CASSSRVGGTSNFYEQYF. CDR3 DNA sequence: TGCGCCAGCAGCTCGAGGGTCGGGGGGACCTCCAACTTCTACGAGCAGTACTTC. The full variable domain, with the rest looked up from reference TRBV5-1 and TRBJ2-7, is KAGVTQTPRYLIKTRGQQVTLSCSPISGHRSVSWYQQTPGQGLQFLFEYFSETQRNKGNFPGRFSGRQFSNSRSEMNVSTLELGDSALYLCASSSRVGGTSNFYEQYFGPGTRLTVT.

This clonotype has at least ten counts. The CDR3 loop is CATRASGRTYEQYF. CDR3 coding DNA: TGTGCCACCAGGGCTAGCGGGAGAACCTACGAGCAGTACTTC. This sequence joins TRBV24-1 and TRBJ2-7; 10 bases align to TRBD2. This CDR3 region has 14 residues. CDR1 and CDR2 (germline): KGHDR, SFDVKD. V was clipped by 7 bases and J by 2 bases; unmatched bases: 4.

This clonotype has ten or more counts. The genes are TRBV2 and TRBJ2-5; D gene unclear. Per the germline V gene, CDR1 is SNHLY and CDR2 is FYNNEI. The CDR3 is made up of 14 amino acids. Trimming shortened V by 8 bases and J by 8 bases, and 21 bases separated the two germline ends. The CDR3 loop reads CASPPGGSRVTQYF. CDR3 coding DNA: TGTGCCAGCCCTCCCGGCGGCTCCCGAGTAACCCAGTACTTC.

This clonotype was found many times. V usage is TRBV20-1 and J usage is TRBJ1-5, with D maybe TRBD1 (6 bases). The V gene lost 5 bases and the J gene lost 7 bases, with 12 bases spanning the gap. The length of the CDR3 is 12 residues. Germline V gives CDR1 DFQATT, CDR2 SNEGSKA (reference sequence). CDR3 region: CSARGGGQPQHF. CDR3 DNA sequence: TGCAGTGCTCGAGGGGGAGGCCAGCCCCAGCATTTT.

In its sample, this clonotype was seen a few times. The chain carries TRBV20-1 and TRBJ2-5; D gene ambiguous. The V gene's germline CDR1 is DFQATT and CDR2 SNEGSKA (reference sequence). The CDR3 totals 14 residues. V gave up 2 bases and J gave up 5 bases, with 15 bases separating them. In nucleotides, the CDR3 is TGCAGTGCTAGACCCGGACGCCTGCGGGAGACCCAGTACTTC. Its protein product is CSARPGRLRETQYF.

V usage is TRBV18 and J usage is TRBJ1-1; D not certain. Trimming cost V 2 bases and J 3 bases, with 13 bases left between them. Looked up from germline, CDR1 is KGHSH and CDR2 is LQKENI. The CDR3 length is 15 residues. CDR3 loop: CASSPGPDRYTEAFF. CDR3 DNA sequence: TGTGCCAGCTCACCAGGACCGGATCGGTACACTGAAGCTTTCTTT.

The chain uses TRBV6-2 or TRBV6-3 and TRBJ2-7; 8 nucleotides align to TRBD1. This CDR3 spans 15 amino acids. The germline V gene encodes CDR1 MNHEY and CDR2 SVGEGT. Trimming at V came to 5 bases and at J to 2 bases, leaving 8 bases not matched to a gene. CDR3 bases: TGTGCCAGCAGTCGATCCCGGACAGGGACCTACGAGCAGTACTTC. This gives the protein CASSRSRTGTYEQYF.

This clonotype showed up many times. The chain uses TRBV5-5 and TRBJ1-1; D gene ambiguous. The CDR3 is made up of 14 amino acids. Trimming took off 4 bases at V and 1 base at J, with 11 bases between the two ends. The germline V gene encodes CDR1 SGHKS and CDR2 YYEKEE (reference sequence). CDR3 sequence reads: CASSQNWENTEAFF. The DNA of the CDR3 is TGTGCCAGCAGCCAAAATTGGGAGAACACTGAAGCTTTCTTT.

This clonotype was detected many times. The V call is TRBV27, the J call TRBJ2-4; D might be TRBD1 (6 bases). Trimming cost V 5 bases and J 0 bases, with 17 bases left between them. Germline CDR1 reads MNHEY; CDR2 reads SMNVEV (reference sequence). The CDR3 has 17 residues. CDR3 bases: TGTGCCAGCAGTCCTAGACAGGCGTCCTTAGCCAAAAACATTCAGTACTTC. Its translation is CASSPRQASLAKNIQYF.

This clonotype was recorded many times. The rearrangement joins TRBV5-8 to TRBJ1-3; D is ambiguous. CDR1 is SGHTS and CDR2 is YDEGEE in the germline V gene. V dropped 7 bases and J dropped 6 bases, with 20 bases sitting between them. CDR3 length equals 15 residues. CDR3 protein: CASPPRSYRKNTIYF. The CDR3 DNA follows: TGTGCCAGCCCCCCTAGAAGTTACCGGAAAAACACCATATATTTT.

There are a few counts of this clonotype. V gene TRBV19 combines with J gene TRBJ2-5, with a weak D call TRBD1 (6 bases). V shed 7 bases and J shed 7 bases, with 16 bases lying between them. CDR1 is LNHDA and CDR2 is SQIVND in the germline V gene (reference sequence). This CDR3 is built from 13 residues. CDR3 nucleotides: TGTGCCAGTAAACAGGGCCGTTCGGGGACCCAGTACTTC. Translation gives CASKQGRSGTQYF.

This clonotype was counted many times. This chain uses TRBV12-3 or TRBV12-4 with TRBJ2-5, with TRBD1 matching 9 bases. The CDR3 is 14 residues long. V lost 6 bases to trimming and J lost 6 bases; unmatched junction nucleotides: 8. The CDR3: CASRIGQGRKTQYF. CDR3 nucleotides: TGTGCCAGCAGGATCGGACAGGGGCGAAAGACCCAGTACTTC.

This clonotype was observed at least ten times. The rearrangement uses TRBV11-1 and TRBJ1-2; D call uncertain. In germline, CDR1 is SGHAT, CDR2 FQDESV (reference sequence). Between the trimmed V and J ends, which lost 5 bases and 0 bases, there was a span of 13 bases. This CDR3 is 15 amino acids long. Here the CDR3 DNA reads TGTGCCAGCAGCATGGATAGGCAGTCTAACTATGGCTACACCTTC. This codes for CASSMDRQSNYGYTF. The whole variable domain, remainder taken from reference TRBV11-1 and TRBJ1-2, is EAEVAQSPRYKITEKSQAVAFWCDPISGHATLYWYRQILGQGPELLVQFQDESVVDDSQLPKDRFSAERLKGVDSTLKIQPAELGDSAMYLCASSMDRQSNYGYTFGSGTRLTVV.

This clonotype was seen at least ten times. The chain recombines TRBV2 with TRBJ1-5; D not resolved. The CDR3 is 15 residues long. V dropped 0 bases and J dropped 4 bases, with 10 bases sitting between them. Germline V gives CDR1 SNHLY, CDR2 FYNNEI. The DNA of the CDR3 is TGTGCCAGCAGTGAAGCACAAGGTGGGAATCAGCCCCAGCATTTT. Encoded protein: CASSEAQGGNQPQHF.

On this clonotype: One base away lies a much larger clone, so this may be a sequencing read error. The conserved phenylalanine or tryptophan normally closing the CDR3 is absent here, so this likely arose from a read error. This chain uses TRBV2 with TRBJ1-1; possibly TRBD1 for D (6 bases). CDR1 and CDR2 from the germline V gene are SNHLY and FYNNEI. The CDR3 is 12 amino acids. The CDR3 DNA sequence: TGTACTTCACAGGGAGGGGACACTGAAGCTTTCGTT. The encoded protein is CTSQGGDTEAFV.

In this sample, this clonotype turned up once. This sequence joins TRBV19 and TRBJ1-2; 8 bases fit TRBD1. The CDR3 extends over 16 amino acids. CDR1 is LNHDA, CDR2 SQIVND, per germline (reference sequence). Trimming at V came to 8 bases and at J to 4 bases, leaving 15 bases not matched to a gene. The CDR3 loop is CASSPHPGQGIYGYTF. The CDR3 bases are TGTGCCAGTTCCCCGCACCCCGGACAGGGAATCTATGGCTACACCTTC. The full variable domain, with the rest looked up from reference TRBV19 and TRBJ1-2, is DGGITQSPKYLFRKEGQNVTLSCEQNLNHDAMYWYRQDPGQGLRLIYYSQIVNDFQKGDIAEGYSVSREKKESFPLTVTSAQKNPTAFYLCASSPHPGQGIYGYTFGSGTRLTVV.